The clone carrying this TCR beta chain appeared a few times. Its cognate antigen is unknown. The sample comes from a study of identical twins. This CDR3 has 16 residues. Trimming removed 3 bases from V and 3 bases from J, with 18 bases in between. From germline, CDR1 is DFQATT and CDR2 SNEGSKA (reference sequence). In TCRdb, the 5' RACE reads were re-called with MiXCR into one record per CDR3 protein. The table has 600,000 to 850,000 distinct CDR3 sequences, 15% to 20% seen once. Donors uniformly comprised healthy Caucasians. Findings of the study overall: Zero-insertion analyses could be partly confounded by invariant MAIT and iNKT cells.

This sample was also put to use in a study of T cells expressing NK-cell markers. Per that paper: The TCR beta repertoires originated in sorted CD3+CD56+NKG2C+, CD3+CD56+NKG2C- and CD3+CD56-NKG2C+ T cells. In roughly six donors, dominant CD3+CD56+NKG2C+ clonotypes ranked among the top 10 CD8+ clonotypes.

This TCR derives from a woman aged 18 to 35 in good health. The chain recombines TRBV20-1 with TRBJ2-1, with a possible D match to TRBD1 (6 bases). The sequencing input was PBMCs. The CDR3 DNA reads TGCAGTGCTAGGGGCCCGACAGGTATCCGCTACAATGAGCAGTTCTTC. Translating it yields CSARGPTGIRYNEQFF.